This TCR beta chain was retrieved from a study of cytomegalovirus exposure and HLA in healthy donors. Looking at the study overall: The 120 validation repertoires and the approximately 630 first-cohort repertoires shared a platform, a later analysis reported. Study-level results: The authors enumerated some 160 TCR beta chains as linked to cytomegalovirus. Accounts indicate the classifier identified cytomegalovirus status with strong specificity and sensitivity.

Assay used: immunoSEQ multiplex PCR; TCRdb lists only in-frame clones, some missing. The sample shows 150,000 or so clones, around four fifths of them seen only once. As for this clone: The antigen is unknown.

Sequencing was carried out using PBMCs. The sequence was collected from a man between 25 and 39 years old in good health and CMV-seropositive.

The CDR3 protein is CASSASTGIDYGYTF. CDR3 bases: TGTGCCAGCTCAGCTTCAACAGGGATTGACTATGGCTACACCTTC. This chain joins TRBV18 and TRBJ1-2, with a possible D match to TRBD1 (6 bases). V lost 5 bases to trimming and J lost 3 bases, with 16 bases between them. CDR3 length: 15 amino acids. Germline CDR1 KGHSH, CDR2 LQKENI.